Listed below are T cell receptor beta chains from one sample, sequenced in a study of blood T cell repertoires in COVID-19. The table came from immunoSEQ multiplex PCR; TCRdb's copy has only in-frame clones and leaves some out. The sample holds hundreds of thousands of clones; 85% to 90% are singletons and the top ten take 4% to 5%. The sequencing sample was made of PBMCs or T cells enriched from blood (not recorded which). Source of these receptors: a man younger than 40 who had recovered from COVID-19. The CDR3 runs from the conserved cysteine through the conserved F or W. Each record gives: J gene, D gene, clone size, V gene, CDR3 DNA, CDR3 protein. A D gene is named only where the DNA matches it firmly. For some rows the clone size is stated as once, few or many, or as a class when expanded; others skip it.

>TRBJ2-4|-|-|TRBV5-1
TGCGCCAGCAGCTTGGGGGACACGGAGGCGGACATTCAGTACTTC
CASSLGDTEADIQYF
>TRBJ2-5|TRBD1|-|TRBV2
TGTGCCAGCAGTGACTACCGGGACAGGGGGTCTGGCCAAGAGACCCAGTACTTC
CASSDYRDRGSGQETQYF
>TRBJ1-2|-|-|TRBV6-5
TGTGCCAGCAGTTACTCGGAGGACAGTGGCTATGGCTACACCTTC
CASSYSEDSGYGYTF
>TRBJ1-4|TRBD1|-|TRBV18
TGTGCCAGCTCACCCGGACAGGCCGCAACTAATGAAAAACTGTTTTTT
CASSPGQAATNEKLFF
>TRBJ1-4|-|-|TRBV29-1
TGCAGCGTTAGCCTCGGGGGGCGAGAAAAACTGTTTTTT
CSVSLGGREKLFF
>TRBJ1-3|-|-|TRBV6-5
TGTGCCAGCAGTCTGGGCCTCTACTCTGGAAACACCATATATTTT
CASSLGLYSGNTIYF
>TRBJ1-6|-|-|TRBV28
TGTGCCAGCAGTTTTAGGCGGAATTCACCCCTCCACTTT
CASSFRRNSPLHF
>TRBJ2-3|TRBD2|-|TRBV11-2
TGTGCCAGCAGCTTAGATCTAGCGGGAGTGGATACGCAGTATTTT
CASSLDLAGVDTQYF
>TRBJ1-2|TRBD1|few|TRBV19
TGTGCCAGTAGTCCCTCAGGGGGATATGGCTACACCTTC
CASSPSGGYGYTF
>TRBJ2-3|TRBD2|once|TRBV4-1
TGCGCCAGCAGCCGCGGACTAGCGGATAGCACAGATACGCAGTATTTT
CASSRGLADSTDTQYF
>TRBJ1-2|-|-|TRBV30
TGTGCCTGGAGCCCGGACAGTTCAGTGCTGGGCTACACCTTC
CAWSPDSSVLGYTF
>TRBJ2-1|-|-|TRBV7-9
TGTGCCAGCAGCTTGGCGGGACCCTACAATGAGCAGTTCTTC
CASSLAGPYNEQFF